Listed here are 19 T cell receptor beta chains from one sample, sequenced in a study of CD8 T cells in ankylosing spondylitis. Via MiXCR, TCRdb re-called the 5' RACE reads, giving one row per CDR3 protein. The table includes about 840,000 distinct CDR3 sequences, 10% to 15% detected once. For these TCRs, the target antigens are not known. Study results and limitations: For ankylosing spondylitis blood, a TCR beta motif of seven to nine highly homologous variants appeared characteristic.

The specimen was blood, either unsorted or a sorted T cell fraction (not recorded which). The receptor source for this set is a male donor with ankylosing spondylitis.

This clonotype was recorded a few times. This chain connects TRBV28 to TRBJ1-4; 9 bases agree with TRBD1. Per germline, CDR1 MDHEN and CDR2 SYDVKM. V lost 5 bases and J lost 8; bases outside the gene matches: 9. CDR3 length: 15 residues. The CDR3 region has the DNA TGTGCCAGCAGTCCCTTGGGACAGGGAGGCGAAAAACTGTTTTTT. It is translated as CASSPLGQGGEKLFF. Full variable domain (rest looked up from reference TRBV28 and TRBJ1-4): DVKVTQSSRYLVKRTGEKVFLECVQDMDHENMFWYRQDPGLGLRLIYFSYDVKMKEKGDIPEGYSVSREKKERFSLILESASTNQTSMYLCASSPLGQGGEKLFFGSGTQLSVL.

The gene calls are TRBV20-1 and TRBJ1-3; D remains ambiguous. V lost 2 bases and J lost 2, with 10 bases in between. This CDR3 comprises 14 residues. From germline, CDR1 is DFQATT and CDR2 SNEGSKA (reference sequence). CDR3 region: CSARSGGTGNTIYF. CDR3 in DNA: TGCAGTGCTAGATCCGGTGGGACTGGAAACACCATATATTTT.

This clonotype has ten or more counts. The gene calls are TRBV10-3 and TRBJ2-3; D perhaps matches TRBD2 (6 bases). This CDR3 spans 13 amino acids. Trimming took off 6 bases at V and 10 bases at J, with 17 bases between the two ends. Looked up from germline, CDR1 is ENHRY and CDR2 is SYGVKD. This CDR3 reads CAISISSDRAQYF. The CDR3, as DNA: TGTGCCATCAGCATTTCTAGCGACCGAGCGCAGTATTTT.

The rearrangement links TRBV28 to TRBJ1-5; D is uncertain. Per the germline V gene, CDR1 is MDHEN and CDR2 is SYDVKM. This CDR3 comprises 12 residues. V gave up 6 bases and J gave up 9 bases, with 12 bases separating them. The CDR3, as DNA: TGTGCCAGCAGGCTCTATATTGGGCCCCAGCATTTT. This gives the protein CASRLYIGPQHF.

Many counts were recorded for this clonotype. V is TRBV20-1 and J is TRBJ1-5, with D uncertain. The CDR3 totals 12 residues. The ends were cut back, 3 bases at V and 6 bases at J, with 9 bases in the middle. Germline V lookup: CDR1 DFQATT, CDR2 SNEGSKA (reference sequence). CDR3 nucleotide sequence: TGCAGTGCTAGGGGGAGCGGTCAGCCCCAGCATTTT. Encoded protein: CSARGSGQPQHF.

V usage is TRBV7-2 and J usage is TRBJ1-3; D not resolved. Germline lookup yields CDR1 SGHTA and CDR2 FQGNSA. Between the trimmed V and J ends, which lost 1 base and 0 bases, there was a span of 10 bases. This CDR3 comprises 16 residues. The CDR3 region is CASSLGGWRSGNTIYF. CDR3 sequence (DNA): TGTGCCAGCAGCTTAGGTGGTTGGCGCTCTGGAAACACCATATATTTT.

This clonotype came up a few times. A junction boundary mismatches the germline segment, possibly from a read error. J is TRBJ2-1 and V is TRBV20-1, with 11 bases lining up with TRBD2. The CDR3 sequence is 17 residues long. CDR1 and CDR2 (germline): DFQATT, SNEGSKA (reference sequence). The CDR3 coding sequence is TGCAGTGCTAGAGATAGCGGGAGGGCCCTCTCCTTCAATGAGCAGTTCTTC. It encodes CSARDSGRALSFNEQFF.

This clonotype showed up just a few times. This chain uses TRBV6-2 or TRBV6-3 with TRBJ2-5, with 9 bases lining up with TRBD2. V shed 6 bases and J 3 bases; nucleotides not matched to a gene: 14. Germline CDR1 and CDR2: MNHEY and SVGEGT. This CDR3 region has 17 residues. CDR3 nucleotides: TGTGCCAGCAGGCCGTGGCTAGCGGGGCCTTCCGAAGAGACCCAGTACTTC. As protein: CASRPWLAGPSEETQYF.

This clonotype has more than one count but fewer than ten. V and J are TRBV4-2 and TRBJ2-3, with 11 bases matching TRBD2. V lost 0 bases and J lost 4; bases outside the gene matches: 9. The CDR3 loop spans 18 amino acids. The germline CDR1 and CDR2 sequences are LGHNA and YNFKEQ. This CDR3 reads CASSQDWSLAGGPDTQYF. The CDR3 region has the DNA TGTGCCAGCAGCCAAGATTGGTCCTTAGCGGGAGGGCCAGATACGCAGTATTTT.

The chain links TRBV11-2 to TRBJ1-2; TRBD1 is a possible D gene (5 bases). V was pared by 5 bases and J by 4 bases, with 17 bases between. The CDR3 loop spans 15 amino acids. From germline, CDR1 is SGHAT and CDR2 FQNNGV. For the CDR3, the DNA is TGTGCCAGCAGCCTCCGGGGCGGACCGATCTATGGCTACACCTTC. Protein: CASSLRGGPIYGYTF.

The rearrangement links TRBV12-3 or TRBV12-4 to TRBJ2-7, with D tentatively TRBD2 (6 bases). CDR3 size: 13 residues. Trimming removed 5 bases at V and 2 bases at J, with 10 bases between. The CDR3 DNA reads TGTGCCAGCAGTACGGGACTGACCTACGAGCAGTACTTC. It encodes CASSTGLTYEQYF.

The chain uses TRBV20-1 and TRBJ1-5; no definite D call. The CDR3 is made up of 13 amino acids. Trimming stripped 0 bases from V and 9 bases from J, with 12 bases between. CDR1 DFQATT and CDR2 SNEGSKA come from the germline V gene (reference sequence). Here the CDR3 DNA reads TGCAGTGCTAGAGATTTTGGGGATAGGCCCCAGCATTTT. Amino acids: CSARDFGDRPQHF.

The table lists this clonotype with a few counts. This chain connects TRBV3-1 to TRBJ2-5; no reliable D call. V lost 4 bases, J lost 5 bases, and 11 bases lay in between. From germline, CDR1 is LGHDT and CDR2 YNNKEL (reference sequence). The CDR3 has 13 amino acids. The CDR3, as DNA: TGTGCCAGCAGCCCGCCGGTGGACGAGACCCAGTACTTC. Amino acids: CASSPPVDETQYF.

This clonotype was picked up a small number of times. Its ends do not fully match the called genes, so a read error is possible. The chain employs TRBV7-9 and TRBJ2-7; D gene unclear. The V gene's germline CDR1 is SEHNR and CDR2 FQNEAQ (reference sequence). This CDR3 region has 13 residues. CDR3 sequence reads: CASSWDVSDEQYF. CDR3 coding DNA: TGTGCCAGCAGCTGGGATGTCTCCGACGAGCAGTACTTC.

This chain joins TRBV18 and TRBJ2-2; 10 nucleotides line up with TRBD2. The ends lost 6 bases at V and 4 bases at J; junction bases unmatched: 11. This CDR3 region has 17 residues. Germline V gene lookup returns CDR1 KGHSH and CDR2 LQKENI. The CDR3 bases are TGTGCCAGCTCGCGACAGTCCGGGACTAGCGCCACCGGGGAGCTGTTTTTT. This encodes CASSRQSGTSATGELFF.

The chain couples TRBV4-3 to TRBJ2-5; D ambiguous. The V end lost 1 base, the J end lost 9 bases, and 12 bases lay between the germline ends. This CDR3 has 13 amino acids. Germline assignment: CDR1 LGHNA and CDR2 YSLEER. The CDR3 region is CASSQVTTTAQYF. CDR3 nucleotides: TGCGCCAGCAGCCAAGTGACAACTACAGCCCAGTACTTC.

This clonotype was observed many times. The V and J genes are TRBV7-2 and TRBJ2-3; a weak D match, TRBD2 (5 bases). Trimming cost V 4 bases and J 2 bases, with 13 bases left between them. The CDR3 extends over 15 amino acids. Germline V lookup: CDR1 SGHTA, CDR2 FQGNSA. The CDR3 DNA sequence: TGTGCCAGCAGCTCAATCCTAGCAGCCACAGATACGCAGTATTTT. Translating gives CASSSILAATDTQYF.

The V gene is TRBV10-3, the J gene TRBJ2-1; D is unresolved. This CDR3 spans 16 amino acids. Trimming pared 7 bases from V and 8 bases from J, leaving 24 bases between. The V gene's germline CDR1 is ENHRY and CDR2 SYGVKD. In DNA form, the CDR3 reads TGTGCCATCATCAATACCCGGGCAGAAATTTGCGATGAGCAGTTCTTC. Its translation is CAIINTRAEICDEQFF.

This clonotype was detected ten times or more. The chain links TRBV20-1 to TRBJ2-5, with TRBD2 matching 12 bases. Germline V gives CDR1 DFQATT, CDR2 SNEGSKA (reference sequence). Trimming at V came to 2 bases and at J to 5 bases, leaving 6 bases not matched to a gene. The CDR3 is 15 amino acids. CDR3 DNA sequence: TGCAGTGCTAGATCGGCTAGCGGGAGGGGGGAGACCCAGTACTTC. Translating it yields CSARSASGRGETQYF.